These T cell receptor beta chains were read from a single sample in a study of identical twins. From the 5' RACE reads, TCRdb called clonotypes with MiXCR, one entry per CDR3 protein. The top ten hold 0.5% to 0.65% of the sample, which has around 450,000 distinct CDR3 sequences, approximately 15% seen once. A further study also used this sample, focusing on yellow fever vaccine responses in identical twins.

Input material: CD4+ T cells sorted from blood. Source of these receptors: a woman aged 18-29 years in good health. CDR3s include the opening cysteine and the closing phenylalanine or tryptophan. The D gene is left open where the match is weak. The size of a clone is reported for some rows only, either as once, few or many, or as a class for expanded clones.

j_call: TRBJ2-1; v_call: TRBV2; clone_size: few; d_call: TRBD2; cdr3_nt: TGTGCCAGCAGTGATATAGCGGGGTACAATGAGCAGTTCTTC; cdr3_aa: CASSDIAGYNEQFF
j_call: TRBJ1-6; v_call: TRBV5-1; clone_size: -; d_call: -; cdr3_nt: TGCGCCAGCAGCTTGGCGGGGCTAAATTCACCCCTCCACTTT; cdr3_aa: CASSLAGLNSPLHF
j_call: TRBJ2-1; v_call: TRBV6-4; clone_size: -; d_call: -; cdr3_nt: TGTGCCAGCAGTGAAGCCCCCTTTAATGAGCAGTTCTTC; cdr3_aa: CASSEAPFNEQFF
j_call: TRBJ2-7; v_call: TRBV7-9; clone_size: few; d_call: -; cdr3_nt: TGTGCCAGCAGCTCCCCCCGGGGCCGTGACTACGAGCAGTACTTC; cdr3_aa: CASSSPRGRDYEQYF
j_call: TRBJ2-7; v_call: TRBV20-1; clone_size: few; d_call: -; cdr3_nt: TGCAGTGCTAGAGATCCCCGGAAGTCCTACGAGCAGTACTTC; cdr3_aa: CSARDPRKSYEQYF
j_call: TRBJ2-5; v_call: TRBV7-2; clone_size: few; d_call: -; cdr3_nt: TGTGCCAGCAGCTTACTGTACCAAGAGACCCAGTACTTC; cdr3_aa: CASSLLYQETQYF
j_call: TRBJ1-1; v_call: TRBV29-1; clone_size: -; d_call: -; cdr3_nt: TGCAGCGTGACAGAGAACACTGAAGCTTTCTTT; cdr3_aa: CSVTENTEAFF
j_call: TRBJ2-5; v_call: TRBV9; clone_size: few; d_call: TRBD2; cdr3_nt: TGTGCCAGCAGCGTAGCGGGGGGGCTGGGGGAGACCCAGTACTTC; cdr3_aa: CASSVAGGLGETQYF
j_call: TRBJ2-7; v_call: TRBV5-1; clone_size: few; d_call: TRBD2; cdr3_nt: TGCGCCAGCAGCTTGGGTCCCAGCGGGGGCTCCTACGAGCAGTACTTC; cdr3_aa: CASSLGPSGGSYEQYF
j_call: TRBJ2-7; v_call: TRBV11-2; clone_size: few; d_call: -; cdr3_nt: TGTGCCAGCAGCACCACCGGGACTCCCTCCTACGAGCAGTACTTC; cdr3_aa: CASSTTGTPSYEQYF
j_call: TRBJ2-1; v_call: TRBV29-1; clone_size: many; d_call: TRBD1; cdr3_nt: TGCAGCGCCGGGACAGGGGAAAATGAGCAGTTCTTC; cdr3_aa: CSAGTGENEQFF
j_call: TRBJ2-3; v_call: TRBV7-6; clone_size: -; d_call: TRBD2; cdr3_nt: TGTGCCAGCAGCTTAGGGCTAGCGGGGCCAGATACGCAGTATTTT; cdr3_aa: CASSLGLAGPDTQYF
j_call: TRBJ2-1; v_call: TRBV24-1; clone_size: -; d_call: -; cdr3_nt: TGTGCCACCAGTGATTTGATCGCGGACAATGAGCAGTTCTTC; cdr3_aa: CATSDLIADNEQFF
j_call: TRBJ2-3; v_call: TRBV27; clone_size: -; d_call: -; cdr3_nt: TGTGCCAGCAGTTGGAGGGGGGGGGCTACAGATACGCAGTATTTT; cdr3_aa: CASSWRGGATDTQYF
j_call: TRBJ2-7; v_call: TRBV12-3/TRBV12-4; clone_size: few; d_call: -; cdr3_nt: TGTGCCAGCAGTTTAGATACAGGGCCCTACGAGCAGTACTTC; cdr3_aa: CASSLDTGPYEQYF
j_call: TRBJ2-7; v_call: TRBV29-1; clone_size: few; d_call: TRBD1; cdr3_nt: TGCAGCGTAGGACAGGGGCCGGGGGAGCAGTACTTC; cdr3_aa: CSVGQGPGEQYF
j_call: TRBJ1-2; v_call: TRBV28; clone_size: few; d_call: -; cdr3_nt: TGTGCCAGCAGTCCTGGCGTGGGGCAGGTGGGAAGAAACTATGGCTACACCTTC; cdr3_aa: CASSPGVGQVGRNYGYTF
j_call: TRBJ1-5; v_call: TRBV6-5; clone_size: -; d_call: TRBD1; cdr3_nt: TGTGCCAGCAGTTACAAGACAGGGATCAATCAGCCCCAGCATTTT; cdr3_aa: CASSYKTGINQPQHF